This T cell receptor (beta chain) was identified during a study of radiation and T cells in renal cell carcinoma. Data came from immunoSEQ multiplex PCR; TCRdb stores just in-frame clones and leaves some out. The sample yields 65,000 or so clones, around 80% seen once. Time point meaning: blood 4 weeks post-SBRT, at nephrectomy. Sample treatment: 15 Gy SBRT to primary tumor, nephrectomy 4 weeks later. After SBRT, blood was collected at 2 and 4 weeks, plus baseline. The source was blood, collected from a patient whose treatment included radiotherapy and nephrectomy. The source is a man aged 55 to 69 with renal cell carcinoma.

CDR3 nucleotide sequence: TGCAGCGTTCCCGCGGTGAACACTGAAGCTTTCTTT. Its translation: CSVPAVNTEAFF. The chain links TRBV29-1 to TRBJ1-1; D unclear. The CDR3 contains 12 residues. Looked up from germline, CDR1 is SQVTM and CDR2 is ANQGSEA. V was shortened by 5 bases and J by 0 bases, with 7 bases between the two germline ends.